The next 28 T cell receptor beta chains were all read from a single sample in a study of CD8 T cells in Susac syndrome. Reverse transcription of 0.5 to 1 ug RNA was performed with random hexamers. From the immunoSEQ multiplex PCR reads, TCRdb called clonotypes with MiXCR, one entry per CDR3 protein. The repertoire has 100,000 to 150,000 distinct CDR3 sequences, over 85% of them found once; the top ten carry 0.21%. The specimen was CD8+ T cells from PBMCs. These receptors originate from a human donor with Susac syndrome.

CDR3 residues: CASSLVNTEAFF. Here the CDR3 DNA reads TGTGCCAGCAGTTTAGTGAACACTGAAGCTTTCTTT. The rearrangement links TRBV12-3 or TRBV12-4 to TRBJ1-1; D is undetermined. This CDR3 region has 12 residues. Trimming stripped 1 base from V and 0 bases from J, with 0 bases between.

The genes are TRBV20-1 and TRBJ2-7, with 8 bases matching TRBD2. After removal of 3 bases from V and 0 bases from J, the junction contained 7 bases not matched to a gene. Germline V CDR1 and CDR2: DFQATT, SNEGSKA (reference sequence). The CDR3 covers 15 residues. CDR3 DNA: TGCAGTGCTAGCCCCTTGGCGGGGGGCTCCTACGAGCAGTACTTC. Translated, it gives CSASPLAGGSYEQYF.

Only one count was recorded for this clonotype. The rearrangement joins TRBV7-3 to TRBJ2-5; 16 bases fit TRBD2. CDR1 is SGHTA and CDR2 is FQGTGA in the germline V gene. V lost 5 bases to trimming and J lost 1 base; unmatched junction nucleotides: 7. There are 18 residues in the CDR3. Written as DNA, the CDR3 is TGTGCCAGCAGCCCCGGGACTAGCGGGGGGGCGCCCCAAGAGACCCAGTACTTC. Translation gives CASSPGTSGGAPQETQYF.

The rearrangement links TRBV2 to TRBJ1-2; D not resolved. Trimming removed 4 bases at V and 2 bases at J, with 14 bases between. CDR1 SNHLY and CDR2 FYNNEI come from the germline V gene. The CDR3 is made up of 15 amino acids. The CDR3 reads CASSVFPHENYGYTF. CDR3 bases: TGTGCCAGCAGTGTCTTCCCTCATGAGAACTATGGCTACACCTTC.

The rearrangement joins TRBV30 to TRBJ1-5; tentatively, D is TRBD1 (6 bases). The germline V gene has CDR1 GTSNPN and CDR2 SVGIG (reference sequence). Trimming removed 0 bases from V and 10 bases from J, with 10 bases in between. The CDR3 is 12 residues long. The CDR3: CAWSVNREPQHF. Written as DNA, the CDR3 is TGTGCCTGGAGTGTAAACAGGGAACCCCAGCATTTT. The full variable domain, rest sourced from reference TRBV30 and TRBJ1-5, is SQTIHQWPATLVQPVGSPLSLECTVEGTSNPNLYWYRQAAGRGLQLLFYSVGIGQISSEVPQNLSASRPQDRQFILSSKKLLLSDSGFYLCAWSVNREPQHFGDGTRLSIL.

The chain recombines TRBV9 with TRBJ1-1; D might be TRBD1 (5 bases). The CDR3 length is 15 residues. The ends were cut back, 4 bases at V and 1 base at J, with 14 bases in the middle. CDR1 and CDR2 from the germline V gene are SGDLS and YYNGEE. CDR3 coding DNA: TGTGCCAGCAGCCCCCGATACACAGGGAACACTGAAGCTTTCTTT. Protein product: CASSPRYTGNTEAFF.

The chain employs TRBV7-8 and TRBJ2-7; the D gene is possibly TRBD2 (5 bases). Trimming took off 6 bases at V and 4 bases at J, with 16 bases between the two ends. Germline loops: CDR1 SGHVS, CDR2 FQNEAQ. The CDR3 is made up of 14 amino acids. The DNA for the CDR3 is TGTGCCAGCAGGTTGGCTCCAAGGAGGTACGAGCAGTACTTC. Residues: CASRLAPRRYEQYF. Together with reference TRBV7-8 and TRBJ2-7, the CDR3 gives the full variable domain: GAGVSQSPRYKVAKRGQDVALRCDPISGHVSLFWYQQALGQGPEFLTYFQNEAQLDKSGLPSDRFFAERPEGSVSTLKIQRTQQEDSAVYLCASRLAPRRYEQYFGPGTRLTVT.

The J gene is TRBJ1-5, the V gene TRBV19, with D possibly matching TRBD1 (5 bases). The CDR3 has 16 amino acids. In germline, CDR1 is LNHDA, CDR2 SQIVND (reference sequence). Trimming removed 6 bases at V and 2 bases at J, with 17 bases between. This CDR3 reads CASRSEGRPGNQPQHF. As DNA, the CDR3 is TGTGCCAGTAGGTCCGAGGGACGGCCTGGCAATCAGCCCCAGCATTTT.

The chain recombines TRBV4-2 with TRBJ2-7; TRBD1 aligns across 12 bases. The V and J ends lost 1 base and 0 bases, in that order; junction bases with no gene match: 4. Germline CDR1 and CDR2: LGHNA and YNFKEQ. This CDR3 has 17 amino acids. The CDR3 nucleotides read TGTGCCAGCAGCCAAGCCGGGACAGGGGGCTTCTCCTACGAGCAGTACTTC. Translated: CASSQAGTGGFSYEQYF.

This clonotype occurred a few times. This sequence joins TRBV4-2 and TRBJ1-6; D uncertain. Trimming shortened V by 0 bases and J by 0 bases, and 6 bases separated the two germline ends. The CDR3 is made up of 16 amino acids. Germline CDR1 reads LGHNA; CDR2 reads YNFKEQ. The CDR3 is CASSQDGSSYNSPLHF. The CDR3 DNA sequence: TGTGCCAGCAGCCAAGATGGGAGCTCCTATAATTCACCCCTCCACTTT.

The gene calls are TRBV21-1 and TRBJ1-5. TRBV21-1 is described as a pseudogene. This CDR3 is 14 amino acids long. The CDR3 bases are TGTGCCAGCAGCAAAGGTACGGGGAGTCAGCCCCAGCATTTT. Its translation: CASSKGTGSQPQHF.

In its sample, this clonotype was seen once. The CDR3, as DNA: TGTGCCAGCAGCTTAGAGCAGGGGGGCTCCTATGGCTACACCTTC. It encodes CASSLEQGGSYGYTF. The genes are TRBV7-6 and TRBJ1-2, with 7 bases fitting TRBD1. Per the germline V gene, CDR1 is SGHVS and CDR2 is FNYEAQ. The V segment lost 1 base and the J segment 4 bases; nucleotides outside the gene matches: 6. This CDR3 spans 15 amino acids. Variable domain in full (rest from reference TRBV7-6 and TRBJ1-2): GAGVSQSPRYKVTKRGQDVALRCDPISGHVSLYWYRQALGQGPEFLTYFNYEAQQDKSGLPNDRFSAERPEGSISTLTIQRTEQRDSAMYRCASSLEQGGSYGYTFGSGTRLTVV.

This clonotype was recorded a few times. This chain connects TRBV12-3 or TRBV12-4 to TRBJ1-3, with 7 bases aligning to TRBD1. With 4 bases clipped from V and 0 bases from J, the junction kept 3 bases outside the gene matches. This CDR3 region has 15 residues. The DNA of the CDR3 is TGTGCCAGCAGTTCGACAGGGAGCTCTGGAAACACCATATATTTT. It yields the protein CASSSTGSSGNTIYF.

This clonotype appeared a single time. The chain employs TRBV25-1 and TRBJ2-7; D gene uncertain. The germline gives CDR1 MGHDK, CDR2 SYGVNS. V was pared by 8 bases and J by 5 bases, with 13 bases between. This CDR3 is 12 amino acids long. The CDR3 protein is CASAPGVHEQYF. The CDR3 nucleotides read TGTGCCAGCGCCCCTGGGGTCCACGAGCAGTACTTC.

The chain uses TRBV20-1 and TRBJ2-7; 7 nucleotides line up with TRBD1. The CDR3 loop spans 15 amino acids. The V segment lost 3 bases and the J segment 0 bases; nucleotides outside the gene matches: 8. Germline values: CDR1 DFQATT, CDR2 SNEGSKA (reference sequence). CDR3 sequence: CSARETGTSSYEQYF. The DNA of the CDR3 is TGCAGTGCTAGGGAGACAGGGACAAGCTCCTACGAGCAGTACTTC.

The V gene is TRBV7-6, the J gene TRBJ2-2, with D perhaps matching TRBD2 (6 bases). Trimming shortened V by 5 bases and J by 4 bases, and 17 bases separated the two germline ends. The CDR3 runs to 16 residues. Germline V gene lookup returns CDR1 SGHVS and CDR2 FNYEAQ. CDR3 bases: TGTGCCAGCAGCCCCACAGGAGGGCTGTTCACCGGGGAGCTGTTTTTT. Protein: CASSPTGGLFTGELFF.

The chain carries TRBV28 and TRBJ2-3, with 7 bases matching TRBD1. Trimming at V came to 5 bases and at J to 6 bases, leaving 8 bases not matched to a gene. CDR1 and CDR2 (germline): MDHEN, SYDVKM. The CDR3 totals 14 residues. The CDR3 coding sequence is TGTGCCAGCAGTCTAAACAGGGGTGCGGATACGCAGTATTTT. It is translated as CASSLNRGADTQYF.

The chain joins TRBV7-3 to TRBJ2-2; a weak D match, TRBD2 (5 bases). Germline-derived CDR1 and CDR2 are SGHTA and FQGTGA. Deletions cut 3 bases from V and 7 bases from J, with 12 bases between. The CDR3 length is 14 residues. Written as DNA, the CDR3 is TGTGCCAGCAGCTTGTATAGCGCTAGCGGGGAGCTGTTTTTT. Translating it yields CASSLYSASGELFF.

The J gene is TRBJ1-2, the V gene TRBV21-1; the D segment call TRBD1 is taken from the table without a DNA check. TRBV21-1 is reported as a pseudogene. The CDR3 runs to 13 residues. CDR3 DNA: TGTGCCAGCAGCCCCCGAAGGGGCTGTGGCTACACCTTC. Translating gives CASSPRRGCGYTF.

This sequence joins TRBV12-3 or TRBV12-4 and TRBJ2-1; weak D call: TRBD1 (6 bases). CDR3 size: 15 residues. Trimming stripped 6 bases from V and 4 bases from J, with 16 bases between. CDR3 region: CASSRTGGPYNEQFF. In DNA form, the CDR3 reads TGTGCCAGCAGCCGTACTGGGGGCCCGTACAATGAGCAGTTCTTC.

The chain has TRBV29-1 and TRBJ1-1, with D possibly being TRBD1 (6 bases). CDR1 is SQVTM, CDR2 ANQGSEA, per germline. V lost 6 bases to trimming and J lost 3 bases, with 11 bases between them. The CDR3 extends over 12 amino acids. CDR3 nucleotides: TGCAGCGTGGGACCAGGGGACACTGAAGCTTTCTTT. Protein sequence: CSVGPGDTEAFF.

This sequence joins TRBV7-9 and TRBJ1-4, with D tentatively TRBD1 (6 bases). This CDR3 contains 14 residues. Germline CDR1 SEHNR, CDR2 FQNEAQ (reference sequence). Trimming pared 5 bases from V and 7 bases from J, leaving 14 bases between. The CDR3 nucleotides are TGTGCCAGCAGCCCGGGGGGCGCGGCTGAAAAACTGTTTTTT. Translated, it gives CASSPGGAAEKLFF.

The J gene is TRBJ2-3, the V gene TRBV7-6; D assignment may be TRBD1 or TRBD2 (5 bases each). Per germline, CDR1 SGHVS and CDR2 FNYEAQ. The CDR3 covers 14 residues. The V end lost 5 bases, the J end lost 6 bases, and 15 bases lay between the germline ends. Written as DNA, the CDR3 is TGTGCCAGCAGCCGCCTATTTTGGGGGGATACGCAGTATTTT. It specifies CASSRLFWGDTQYF.

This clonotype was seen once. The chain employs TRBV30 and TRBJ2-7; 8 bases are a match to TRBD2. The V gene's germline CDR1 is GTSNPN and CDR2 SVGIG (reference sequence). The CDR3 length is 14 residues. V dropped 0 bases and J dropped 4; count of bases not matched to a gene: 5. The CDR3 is CAWSVLREGYEQYF. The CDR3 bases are TGTGCCTGGAGTGTACTCCGGGAGGGATACGAGCAGTACTTC.

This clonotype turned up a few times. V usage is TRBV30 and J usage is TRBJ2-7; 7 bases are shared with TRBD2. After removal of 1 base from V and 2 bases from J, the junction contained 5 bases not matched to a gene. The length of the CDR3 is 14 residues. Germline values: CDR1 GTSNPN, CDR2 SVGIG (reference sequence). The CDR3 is CAWSGGGGAYEQYF. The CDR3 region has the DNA TGTGCCTGGAGTGGCGGCGGGGGAGCCTACGAGCAGTACTTC.

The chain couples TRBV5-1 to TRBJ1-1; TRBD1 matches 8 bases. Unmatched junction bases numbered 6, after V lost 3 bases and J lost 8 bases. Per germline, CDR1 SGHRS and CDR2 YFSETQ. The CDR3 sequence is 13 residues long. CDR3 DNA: TGCGCCAGCAGCTCCGGGACAGGAGTAGAAGCTTTCTTT. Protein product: CASSSGTGVEAFF.

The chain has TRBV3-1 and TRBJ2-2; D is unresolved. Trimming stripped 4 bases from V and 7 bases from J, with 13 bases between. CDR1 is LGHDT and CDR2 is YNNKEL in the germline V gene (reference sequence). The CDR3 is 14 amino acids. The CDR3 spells CASSPHGGSGELFF. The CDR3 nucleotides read TGTGCCAGCAGCCCCCACGGTGGCAGCGGGGAGCTGTTTTTT.

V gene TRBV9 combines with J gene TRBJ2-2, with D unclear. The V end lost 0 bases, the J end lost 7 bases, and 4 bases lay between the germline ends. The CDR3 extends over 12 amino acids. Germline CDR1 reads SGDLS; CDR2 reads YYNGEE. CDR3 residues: CASSVEGGELFF. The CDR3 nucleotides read TGTGCCAGCAGCGTAGAGGGCGGGGAGCTGTTTTTT.